The 25 T cell receptor beta chains in this list originate from one sample, sequenced in a study of tumor and adjacent non-tumor tissue in lung cancer. Three rounds of nested PCR, following a modified ARM-PCR protocol, produced the TCRbeta library. MiXCR, run by TCRdb on the multiplex PCR reads, gives a single entry per CDR3 protein. Of under 95,000 distinct CDR3 sequences in the sample, 65% to 75% were seen once. No cell sorting was done before RNA was extracted from the tissue. Sequencing was performed on lung tumor tissue. These receptors were obtained from a man aged 60 to 69 with non-small cell lung cancer.

Worth noting for this clonotype: A clone one base away is much larger, so this may be a read error. The chain carries TRBV29-1 and TRBJ1-1; 10 nucleotides align to TRBD1. CDR1 and CDR2 from the germline V gene are SQVTM and ANQGSEA. The CDR3 length is 16 residues. DNA of the CDR3: TGCAGCGTTGGGGGGACAGGGGCCTCCTTAAACACTGAAGCTCTCTTT. Translating gives CSVGGTGASLNTEALF.

The chain combines TRBV29-1 with TRBJ1-1; TRBD1 matches at 8 bases. CDR1 SQVTM and CDR2 ANQGSEA come from the germline V gene. The CDR3 loop spans 13 amino acids. The CDR3 DNA sequence: TGCATGGGCCGACAGGGGATGAACACTGAAGCTTTCTTT. It codes for CMGRQGMNTEAFF.

The chain is built from TRBV12-3 or TRBV12-4 and TRBJ2-4; D remains unclear. The CDR3 contains 12 residues. The V and J ends lost 3 bases and 8 bases respectively, with 8 bases between them. Written as DNA, the CDR3 is TGTGCCAGCAGTTTGATAAGTGACATTCAGTACTTC. This translates into CASSLISDIQYF.

With regard to this clonotype: A read error may explain this, as a much larger clone is one base away. The chain uses TRBV13 and TRBJ1-3; D unclear. The CDR3 consists of 15 residues. From germline, CDR1 is PRHDT and CDR2 FYEKMQ (reference sequence). V was trimmed by 0 bases and J by 0 bases, leaving 6 bases between them. This chain's CDR3 is CASSLGRISGNTIYF. In DNA form, the CDR3 reads TGTGCCAGCAGCTTAGGGCGCATCTCTGGAAACACCATATATTTT.

Remarks on this clonotype: A junction boundary mismatches the germline segment, possibly from a read error. The rearrangement uses TRBV28 and TRBJ2-3; 8 bases agree with TRBD2. CDR1 and CDR2 (germline): MDHEN, SYDVKM. The CDR3 extends over 17 amino acids. The CDR3 loop reads CASSLVPAGVFTDTRYF. The CDR3 nucleotides read TGTGCCAGCAGTTTAGTCCCAGCGGGAGTGTTCACAGATACGCGGTATTTT. The entire variable domain, with the rest obtained from reference TRBV28 and TRBJ2-3, is as follows: DVKVTQSSRYLVKRTGEKVFLECVQDMDHENMFWYRQDPGLGLRLIYFSYDVKMKEKGDIPEGYSVSREKKERFSLILESASTNQTSMYLCASSLVPAGVFTDTRYFGPGTRLTVL.

The chain joins TRBV28 to TRBJ2-5, with D possibly being TRBD2 (5 bases). Trimming cost V 5 bases and J 7 bases, with 14 bases left between them. Germline V gene lookup returns CDR1 MDHEN and CDR2 SYDVKM. This CDR3 spans 13 amino acids. This CDR3 reads CASSPLDRGTQYF. The CDR3 coding sequence is TGTGCCAGCAGTCCTCTGGACCGGGGGACCCAGTACTTC.

Regarding this clonotype: Since a much larger clone is just one base distant, this may be a read error. CDR3 in amino acids: CDTSGSGTGELFF. For the CDR3, the DNA is TGTGACACCAGCGGTAGTGGTACCGGGGAGCTGTTTTTT. J is TRBJ2-2 and V is TRBV24-1, with D possibly being TRBD2 (5 bases). The CDR3 is 13 residues long. Germline lookup yields CDR1 KGHDR and CDR2 SFDVKD.

The chain combines TRBV6-6 with TRBJ2-3, with D hard to call. The CDR3 spans 12 residues. Trimming pared 0 bases from V and 6 bases from J, leaving 4 bases between. Looked up from germline, CDR1 is MNHNY and CDR2 is SVGAGI (reference sequence). The CDR3 DNA is TGTGCCAGCAGTTACTCGTTCGATACGCAGTATTTT. This encodes CASSYSFDTQYF.

For this clonotype: One base away lies a much larger clone, so this may be a sequencing read error. The chain joins TRBV7-6 to TRBJ1-6; D is perhaps TRBD1 (5 bases). This CDR3 contains 17 residues. Trimming took 6 bases from V and 0 from J, leaving 15 bases between them. Germline V gene sequence: CDR1 SGHVS, CDR2 FNYEAQ. CDR3 nucleotides: TGTGCCAGCAGAAGACAGAGCCTTAGCTCCTATAATTCACCCCTCCACTTT. It translates to CASRRQSLSSYNSPLHF.

This clonotype was detected once. The gene calls are TRBV11-1 and TRBJ2-1, with 11 bases aligning to TRBD2. The V segment lost 5 bases and the J segment 12 bases; nucleotides outside the gene matches: 15. The CDR3 has 16 amino acids. The germline V gene encodes CDR1 SGHAT and CDR2 FQDESV (reference sequence). CDR3 amino acids: CASSLRSTSGGFVQFF. The CDR3 nucleotides read TGTGCCAGCAGCCTTCGCTCAACTAGCGGGGGATTTGTGCAGTTCTTC.

In regard to this clonotype: The CDR3 ends on some other residue instead of the conserved phenylalanine or tryptophan, so this is likely a read error. The genes are TRBV5-6 and TRBJ1-2; possible D gene TRBD1, 5 bases. Germline V gives CDR1 SGHDT, CDR2 YYEEEE. The CDR3 extends over 14 amino acids. The CDR3 DNA reads TGTGCTAGCCGCACCGAGGGGCAGAACTATGGCTACACCATC. This translates into CASRTEGQNYGYTI.

This clonotype turned up a few times. The rearrangement links TRBV6-5 to TRBJ2-3; a possible D gene is TRBD1 (5 bases). The germline gives CDR1 MNHEY, CDR2 SVGAGI. The length of the CDR3 is 13 residues. V was cut by 5 bases and J by 6 bases, with 12 bases left in between. In DNA form, the CDR3 reads TGTGCCAGCAGTAAAGGACATGGGGATACGCAGTATTTT. Its translation is CASSKGHGDTQYF.

Comments on this clonotype: It may be a read error: a sequence one base away is much more abundant. The CDR3 bases are TGTGCCAGCAGCATGGCGGCGACATCTAGCGCCTTC. Residues: CASSMAATSSAF. V is TRBV5-6 and J is TRBJ1-2; D call uncertain. This CDR3 has 12 amino acids. Germline assignment: CDR1 SGHDT and CDR2 YYEEEE.

Concerning this clonotype itself: This may be a read error: a much more frequent sequence differs by one nucleotide. The chain carries TRBV20-1 and TRBJ2-3; 12 bases line up with TRBD2. V was pared by 4 bases and J by 5 bases, with 7 bases of the junction left unmatched. Looked up from germline, CDR1 is DFQATT and CDR2 is SNEGSKA (reference sequence). This CDR3 spans 15 amino acids. CDR3 bases: TGCAGTGCTAAAGGGACTAGCGGGTACAAAGATACGCAGTATTTT. Amino acid sequence: CSAKGTSGYKDTQYF.

This clonotype was recorded once. Its ends do not fully match the called genes, so a read error is possible. The chain combines TRBV5-4 with TRBJ2-7; D possibly corresponds to TRBD1 (6 bases). There are 14 residues in the CDR3. Germline loops: CDR1 SGHNT, CDR2 YYREEE (reference sequence). CDR3 sequence reads: CDSSLEGTTYEQYF. The CDR3 nucleotides are TGTGACAGCAGCTTAGAAGGGACAACCTACGAGCAGTACTTC.

This clonotype was found a few times. This chain connects TRBV20-1 to TRBJ2-1; 8 nucleotides match TRBD2. The CDR3 has 17 residues. The trim removed 5 bases at V and 0 bases at J, leaving 12 bases unmatched. CDR1 and CDR2 (germline): DFQATT, SNEGSKA (reference sequence). The chain's CDR3 is CSAAGTSGSGSYNEQFF. In DNA, the CDR3 is TGCAGTGCTGCCGGGACTAGTGGGTCGGGCTCCTACAATGAGCAGTTCTTC.

The rearrangement joins TRBV20-1 to TRBJ2-5, with a weak D call TRBD1 (6 bases). From germline, CDR1 is DFQATT and CDR2 SNEGSKA (reference sequence). The CDR3 has 15 residues. V lost 1 base, J lost 1 base, and 13 bases lay in between. CDR3 amino acids: CSARGTPRGQETQYF. The CDR3 DNA reads as TGCAGTGCTAGAGGAACACCCAGGGGCCAAGAGACCCAGTACTTC.

For this clonotype: At one of its ends the junction is not consistent with the germline gene, which may arise from a read error. This chain connects TRBV10-1 to TRBJ2-1; 12 bases align to TRBD2. The CDR3 spans 16 residues. Germline V CDR1 and CDR2: WNHNN, SYGVQD (reference sequence). CDR3 DNA: TGTGCCAGCAGTACTAGCGGGAGGCGCTCCTACAATGAGCAGTTCTTC. Protein: CASSTSGRRSYNEQFF.

This clonotype came up many times. This rearrangement joins TRBV6-1 to TRBJ2-1, with a weak D call TRBD2 (6 bases). The CDR3 is 16 amino acids. Trimming took off 7 bases at V and 0 bases at J, with 16 bases between the two ends. Germline CDR1 is MNHNS and CDR2 is SASEGT. Written as DNA, the CDR3 is TGTGCCAGCAAACGGGACTCCTGGGGCTCCTACAATGAGCAGTTCTTC. Translated: CASKRDSWGSYNEQFF.

In this sample, this clonotype turned up many times. The chain recombines TRBV11-3 with TRBJ2-3; D is undetermined. TRBJ1-5 explains the end of the DNA better; the J call may be wrong. Looked up from germline, CDR1 is SGHNT and CDR2 is YENEEA. The CDR3 covers 14 residues. CDR3 sequence (DNA): TGTGCCAGCAGCGACCGACCAAGTACAGATACGCAGCATTTT. Translation: CASSDRPSTDTQHF.

This clonotype appeared once. This sequence may be a read error, since a much larger clone differs from it by one base. This chain joins TRBV20-1 and TRBJ2-1, with TRBD1 as a possible D gene (6 bases). The length of the CDR3 is 12 residues. CDR1 is DFQATT and CDR2 is SNEGSKA in the germline V gene (reference sequence). V lost 3 bases and J lost 12, with 15 bases in between. CDR3 sequence (DNA): TGCAGTGCTAGCGATGGGGGCCTGGGGCAGTTCTTC. It yields the protein CSASDGGLGQFF.

V is TRBV6-2 or TRBV6-3 and J is TRBJ2-5, with TRBD1 matching over 7 bases. Losses at the gene ends were 9 bases for V and 2 bases for J; bases not matched to a gene: 9. Germline CDR1 MNHEY, CDR2 SVGEGT. This CDR3 has 14 amino acids. CDR3 protein: CASRIQGSQETQYF. CDR3 bases: TGTGCCAGTAGGATACAGGGGAGTCAAGAGACCCAGTACTTC.

This clonotype was seen ten or more times. The chain is built from TRBV12-3 or TRBV12-4 and TRBJ2-7, with 9 bases fitting TRBD2. This CDR3 contains 18 residues. With 3 bases clipped from V and 6 bases from J, the junction kept 18 bases outside the gene matches. The CDR3: CASSFRRGGLRAAGEQYF. For the CDR3, the DNA is TGTGCCAGCAGTTTTAGGCGGGGGGGACTTCGGGCCGCGGGCGAGCAGTACTTC.

In the case of this clonotype: A read error is possible here, since a much larger clone lies one base away. This sequence joins TRBV12-3 or TRBV12-4 and TRBJ1-5, with D perhaps TRBD1 (5 bases). V shed 10 bases and J shed 2 bases, with 12 bases lying between them. CDR3 length: 13 residues. CDR3: CATGRGCNQPQHF. The CDR3 DNA is TGTGCCACAGGGCGGGGTTGCAATCAGCCCCAGCATTTT.

As regards this clonotype: The junction departs from the called germline gene at one end, perhaps through a read error. This chain joins TRBV12-3 or TRBV12-4 and TRBJ2-3; the D is unclear. CDR3 length: 13 amino acids. The DNA of the CDR3 is TGTGCCAACATGAAATTTCTCACAGATACTCAGTATTTT. Its translation is CANMKFLTDTQYF.